This T cell receptor (beta chain) was found in a study of blood T cell repertoires in COVID-19 (dated by TCRdb to 2018 to 2021). Background for the entire study: Samples covering the acute and convalescent phases of COVID-19 were provided by collaborators in the United States, Italy and Spain. The material from the prospective study consisted of cDNA or gDNA derived from T cells, B-cell-depleted T cells, or PBMCs. Deeply sampled blood TCRbeta repertoires from subjects exposed to, actively infected with, or recovered from COVID-19 were included in the dataset. The repertoires were made available in a free public database intended to serve as a resource for research on the immune response to SARS-CoV-2. The samples were drawn from the first 160 participants of the ongoing ImmuneRACE study and from 1,254 subjects provided by 6 global collaborators. Sample metadata almost always included a de-identified subject ID, COVID-19 status, age in years and sex. Where available, HLA class I and class II types were taken from metadata supplied by the sample provider and were not determined by assay-based typing. Findings and caveats that apply to the study as a whole: The quantity of clinical and demographic metadata differed by source and by participant and was supplied without curation.

Collaborating institutions collected whole blood in K2EDTA tubes following their own protocols. For TCRbeta analysis, collaborators shipped samples in one of three forms: frozen whole blood, isolated PBMCs, or DNA extracted from either of those sample types. The immunoSEQ Assay, a bias-controlled multiplex PCR, was used to amplify TCRbeta CDR3 regions from genomic DNA. The authors' pipeline ran thus. The number of nucleated cells in each sample was estimated by amplification of reference gene primers within the assay. To quantify the absolute abundance of each unique TCRbeta CDR3 rearrangement, sequence reads were collapsed and filtered. For each sample, productive Simpson clonality was calculated by taking the square root of Simpson's diversity index across productive rearrangements. Here the immuneACCESS table is served through TCRdb, limited to in-frame sequences with V and J called. Missing clones are a known gap in these copies; in checked studies unresolved V genes cover under half, and the rest lacks a known reason. The V and J calls and clone size are taken from that table; D and trimming were inferred from the DNA. For this sample there are 240,000 or so clones; about four fifths appear just once. The ten largest clones take up about 3.2% of the sample.

Notes on this clone: The clone's antigen remains unknown. The input lacks base qualities; no much larger clone sits a single base away.

Sequences KGHSH (CDR1) and LQKENI (CDR2) are obtained from the germline V gene. Cut back by 2 bases and 3 bases, the V and J ends lie 10 bases apart. The CDR3 runs 14 residues from the cysteine to the phenylalanine. The entry retains the CDR3 DNA only, 42 bases that are in frame from base 1. This sequence was found in a woman younger than 35 with acute or convalescent COVID-19. The receptor chain draws on TRBV18 and TRBJ1-1; TRBD1 is a weak D gene call, 5 bases matching. Sequencing was performed on peripheral blood. The CDR3: CASSPTQGYTEAFF. The DNA sequence is as follows: TGTGCCAGCTCACCAACCCAGGGATACACTGAAGCTTTCTTT. Reference TRBV18 and TRBJ1-1 proteins supply the regions before and after the CDR3; the full variable domain is: NAGVMQNPRHLVRRRGQEARLRCSPMKGHSHVYWYRQLPEEGLKFMVYLQKENIIDESGMPKERFSAEFPKEGPSILRIQQVVRGDSAAYFCASSPTQGYTEAFFGQGTRLTVV.